The source of this T cell receptor (beta chain) is a study of cytomegalovirus exposure and HLA in healthy donors. Study-level findings and limits: Cytomegalovirus-associated status was assigned to fewer than 200 TCR beta chains.

Participants comprised healthy donors of bone marrow. Details on this clone: Its target is unknown.

In the PCR, 60 Vbeta and 13 Jbeta primers were used. Clones were read by immunoSEQ multiplex PCR, and TCRdb kept only the in-frame ones, dropping some. Of over 100,000 clones detected, around 84% appear once; the ten largest clones hold 22%. The receptor comes from a man between 25 and 39 years old in good health and CMV-seropositive. Material for sequencing was PBMCs.

CDR3 in amino acids: CAGRGLSKTTGELFF. In nucleotides, the CDR3 is TGTGCCGGCCGGGGTCTTAGCAAGACCACCGGGGAGCTGTTTTTT. This chain joins TRBV7-9 and TRBJ2-2; possible D gene TRBD2, 5 bases. This CDR3 is built from 15 residues. V lost 11 bases and J lost 4, with 20 bases in between. CDR1 and CDR2 from the germline V gene are SEHNR and FQNEAQ (reference sequence).